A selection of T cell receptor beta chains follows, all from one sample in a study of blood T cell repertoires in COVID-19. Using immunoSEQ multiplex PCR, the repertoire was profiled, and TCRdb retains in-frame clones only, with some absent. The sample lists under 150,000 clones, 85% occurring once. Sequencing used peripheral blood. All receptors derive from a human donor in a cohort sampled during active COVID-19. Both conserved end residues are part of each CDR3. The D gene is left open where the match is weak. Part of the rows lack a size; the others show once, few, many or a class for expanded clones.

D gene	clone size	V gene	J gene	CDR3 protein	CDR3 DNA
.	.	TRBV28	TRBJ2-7	CASSLVLAGATYEQYF	TGTGCCAGCAGTTTGGTTCTGGCGGGGGCTACCTACGAGCAGTACTTC
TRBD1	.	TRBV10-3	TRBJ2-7	CAIRGQESYEQYF	TGTGCCATCAGAGGACAGGAATCATACGAGCAGTACTTC
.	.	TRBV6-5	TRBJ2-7	CASAVGTLSYEQYF	TGTGCCAGCGCGGTTGGGACACTCTCCTACGAGCAGTACTTC
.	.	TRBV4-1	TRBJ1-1	CASSQAGNPEAFF	TGCGCCAGCAGCCAAGCCGGGAACCCTGAAGCTTTCTTT
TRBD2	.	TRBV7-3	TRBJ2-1	CASSLLAGVPNEQFF	TGTGCCAGCAGCTTACTAGCGGGGGTCCCCAATGAGCAGTTCTTC
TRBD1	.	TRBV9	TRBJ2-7	CASSAQQGETYEQYF	TGTGCCAGCAGCGCGCAACAGGGGGAAACCTACGAGCAGTACTTC
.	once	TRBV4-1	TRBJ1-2	CASSHRPGTNYGYTF	TGCGCCAGCAGCCACAGACCGGGAACTAACTATGGCTACACCTTC
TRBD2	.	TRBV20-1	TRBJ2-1	CSASGSGGTSENEQFF	TGCAGTGCTAGTGGTAGCGGGGGGACGTCTGAGAATGAGCAGTTCTTC
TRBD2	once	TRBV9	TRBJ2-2	CASSDSGGANTGELFF	TGTGCCAGCAGCGACAGCGGGGGGGCCAACACCGGGGAGCTGTTTTTT
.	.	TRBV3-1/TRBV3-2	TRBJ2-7	CASSPGGYSYEQYF	TGTGCCAGCAGCCCCGGGGGTTATTCCTACGAGCAGTACTTC
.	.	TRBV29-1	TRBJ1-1	CSVRGMGALNTEAFF	TGCAGCGTGAGGGGAATGGGGGCCTTGAACACTGAAGCTTTCTTT
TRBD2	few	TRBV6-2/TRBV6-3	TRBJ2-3	CASSVTSGGPTDTQYF	TGTGCCAGCAGTGTGACTAGCGGGGGGCCCACAGATACGCAGTATTTT
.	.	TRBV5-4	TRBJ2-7	CASSLAAGSSYEQYF	TGTGCCAGCAGCTTGGCGGCAGGTAGCTCCTACGAGCAGTACTTC
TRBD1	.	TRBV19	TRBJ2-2	CASSIPGGTGELFF	TGTGCCAGTAGTATACCAGGGGGCACCGGGGAGCTGTTTTTT
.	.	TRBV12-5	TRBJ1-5	CASGPVPRDFYNQPQHF	TGTGCTAGTGGTCCGGTTCCCCGGGACTTTTATAATCAGCCCCAGCATTTT
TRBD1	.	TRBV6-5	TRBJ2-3	CASRHKGGGTDTQYF	TGTGCCAGCAGACATAAAGGGGGCGGCACAGATACGCAGTATTTT
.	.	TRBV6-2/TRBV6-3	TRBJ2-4	CASSNPSTGNIQYF	TGTGCCAGCAGCAACCCCTCGACAGGAAACATTCAGTACTTC
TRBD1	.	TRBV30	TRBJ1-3	CAWSVHGTGFFNTIYF	TGTGCCTGGAGTGTACACGGGACAGGGTTTTTTAACACCATATATTTT
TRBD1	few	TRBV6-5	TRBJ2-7	CASSYWVGQGYEQYF	TGTGCCAGCAGTTACTGGGTTGGACAGGGGTACGAGCAGTACTTC
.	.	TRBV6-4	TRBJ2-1	CASNHSSGDNEQFF	TGTGCCAGCAATCACTCGTCAGGGGACAATGAGCAGTTCTTC
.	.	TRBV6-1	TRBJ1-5	CASSELRGGFKGQPQHF	TGTGCCAGCAGTGAACTGAGGGGGGGGTTTAAGGGGCAGCCCCAGCATTTT
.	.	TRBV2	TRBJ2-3	CASSAGSTQYF	TGTGCCAGCAGTGCCGGGAGTACGCAGTATTTT
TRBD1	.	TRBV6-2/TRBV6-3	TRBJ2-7	CASSDRDRGFDEQYF	TGTGCCAGCAGTGACAGGGACAGGGGATTCGACGAGCAGTACTTC
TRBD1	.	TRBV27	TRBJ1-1	CASNDRQGWYKNTEAFF	TGTGCCAGCAACGATAGACAGGGCTGGTACAAGAACACTGAAGCTTTCTTT
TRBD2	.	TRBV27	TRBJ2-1	CASSRGGPGNEQFF	TGTGCCAGCAGCCGGGGGGGCCCGGGCAATGAGCAGTTCTTC
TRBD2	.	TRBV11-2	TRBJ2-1	CASSPRLAGGNEQFF	TGTGCCAGCAGCCCTCGACTAGCGGGGGGGAATGAGCAGTTCTTC
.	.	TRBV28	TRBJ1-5	CASKGSRAGQPQHF	TGTGCCAGCAAGGGCTCCAGGGCGGGGCAGCCCCAGCATTTT
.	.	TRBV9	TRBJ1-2	CASSAPQGDGYTF	TGTGCCAGCAGCGCCCCACAGGGCGATGGCTACACCTTC
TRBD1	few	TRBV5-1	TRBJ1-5	CASSEGQGGQPQHF	TGCGCCAGCAGTGAGGGACAGGGGGGTCAGCCCCAGCATTTT
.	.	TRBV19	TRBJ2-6	CASSGPGLYSGANVLTF	TGTGCCAGTAGTGGGCCAGGGTTGTACTCTGGGGCCAACGTCCTGACTTTC
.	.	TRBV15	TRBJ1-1	CATSRDKYTEAFF	TGTGCCACCAGCAGAGATAAATACACTGAAGCTTTCTTT
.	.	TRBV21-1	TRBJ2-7	CASSKPQTPTTKPLSSYEQYF	TGTGCCAGCAGCAAACCACAAACTCCCACAACTAAACCATTGAGCTCCTACGAGCAGTACTTC
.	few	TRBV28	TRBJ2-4	CASSRTGSQNIQYF	TGTGCCAGCAGTCGAACAGGGTCCCAAAACATTCAGTACTTC
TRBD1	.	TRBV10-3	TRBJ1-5	CAISESRAGQSNQPQHF	TGTGCCATCAGTGAGTCGAGGGCGGGACAGAGCAATCAGCCCCAGCATTTT
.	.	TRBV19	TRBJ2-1	CASSIPSSSSYGEQFF	TGTGCCAGTAGTATCCCTTCTTCTTCTTCTTACGGTGAGCAGTTCTTC
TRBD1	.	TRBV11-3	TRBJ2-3	CASSGDRSDTQYF	TGTGCCAGCAGCGGGGACAGATCAGATACGCAGTATTTT
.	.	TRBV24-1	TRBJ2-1	CATSDGALGADNEQFF	TGTGCCACCAGTGATGGGGCCCTGGGGGCCGACAATGAGCAGTTCTTC
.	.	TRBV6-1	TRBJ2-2	CASSEGGGDTGELFF	TGTGCCAGCAGTGAAGGAGGCGGGGACACCGGGGAGCTGTTTTTT
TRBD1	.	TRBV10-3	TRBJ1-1	CAISDYRDSEAFF	TGTGCCATCAGTGACTACCGGGACAGTGAAGCTTTCTTT
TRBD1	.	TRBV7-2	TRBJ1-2	CASSPGTGYGYTF	TGTGCCAGCAGCCCAGGGACAGGCTATGGCTACACCTTC
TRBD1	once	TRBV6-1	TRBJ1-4	CASSEEGARLFF	TGTGCCAGCAGTGAAGAGGGGGCGAGACTGTTTTTT
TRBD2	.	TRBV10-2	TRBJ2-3	CASSGKERGGTDTQYF	TGCGCCAGCAGTGGCAAGGAGCGGGGGGGAACAGATACGCAGTATTTT
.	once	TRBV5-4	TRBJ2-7	CACWDTRSEQYF	TGTGCCTGCTGGGACACCAGATCCGAGCAGTACTTC
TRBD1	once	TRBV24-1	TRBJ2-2	CATSDPGQGTGELFF	TGTGCCACCAGTGATCCGGGACAGGGAACCGGGGAGCTGTTTTTT
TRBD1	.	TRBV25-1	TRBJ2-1	CASSPWGQGYNEQFF	TGTGCCAGCTCACCCTGGGGACAGGGTTACAATGAGCAGTTCTTC
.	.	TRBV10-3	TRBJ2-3	CAISSRVIRTDTQYF	TGTGCCATCAGTAGCAGGGTGATACGGACAGATACGCAGTATTTT
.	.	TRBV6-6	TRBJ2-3	CASSYSAGWGTDTQYF	TGTGCCAGCAGTTACTCTGCAGGGTGGGGCACAGATACGCAGTATTTT
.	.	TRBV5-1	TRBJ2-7	CASSLVGGATYEQYF	TGCGCCAGCAGCTTGGTTGGGGGGGCGACCTACGAGCAGTACTTC
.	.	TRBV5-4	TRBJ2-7	CASSLSGNYEQYF	TGTGCCAGCAGCTTATCCGGGAACTACGAGCAGTACTTC
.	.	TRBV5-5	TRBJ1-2	CASNYQGLDYGYTF	TGTGCCAGCAACTACCAGGGTCTTGACTATGGCTACACCTTC
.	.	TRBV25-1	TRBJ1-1	CASSKWEMGQGQTEAFF	TGTGCCAGCAGCAAATGGGAAATGGGTCAGGGTCAGACTGAAGCTTTCTTT
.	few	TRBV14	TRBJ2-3	CASRNRVADTQYF	TGTGCCAGCAGGAACCGGGTTGCAGATACGCAGTATTTT